These 22 T cell receptor beta chains originate from one sample sequenced in a study of blood T cell repertoires in COVID-19. Profiling relied on immunoSEQ multiplex PCR, and the TCRdb table lists in-frame clones only, not all of them. The repertoire holds about 99,000 clones, with about 88% as singletons. Sequencing used peripheral blood. The receptor set was obtained from a human donor in a cohort sampled during active COVID-19.

This clone was counted a few times. V gene TRBV30 combines with J gene TRBJ1-5, with 9 positions matching TRBD1. The CDR3 runs to 15 residues. Germline V lookup: CDR1 GTSNPN, CDR2 SVGIG (reference sequence). Trimming cost V 2 bases and J 7 bases; bases outside gene matches: 9. CDR3 residues: CAWSPTGGRWQPQHF. Here the CDR3 DNA reads TGTGCCTGGAGTCCCACAGGGGGCCGATGGCAGCCCCAGCATTTT.

The chain joins TRBV6-5 to TRBJ1-4, with D perhaps TRBD1 (6 bases). The CDR3 is 15 residues long. From germline, CDR1 is MNHEY and CDR2 SVGAGI. Trimming left V 6 bases short and J 2 bases short, with 13 bases between. CDR3 amino acids: CASSEYRVTNEKLFF. The CDR3 DNA reads as TGTGCCAGCAGCGAGTACAGGGTGACTAATGAAAAACTGTTTTTT.

This chain uses TRBV21-1 with TRBJ2-7; whether TRBD1, the table's D call, matches the DNA was not checked. TRBV21-1 is deemed a pseudogene. The CDR3 has 16 residues. DNA of the CDR3: TGTGCCAGCAGCACGAGGGACAGGGAAGAGGAGTCCGAGCAGTACTTC. Translated, it gives CASSTRDREEESEQYF.

J is TRBJ1-3 and V is TRBV7-2, with D possibly being TRBD1 (6 bases). V lost 2 bases and J lost 2, with 16 bases in between. This CDR3 has 17 amino acids. Germline V gene data show CDR1 as SGHTA and CDR2 as FQGNSA. The CDR3 protein is CASSLTQEQGAGNTIYF. The CDR3 DNA is TGTGCCAGCAGCTTAACCCAAGAACAGGGAGCTGGAAACACCATATATTTT.

V is TRBV10-3 and J is TRBJ2-7; D possibly corresponds to TRBD2 (5 bases). CDR3 length: 14 amino acids. Germline V lookup: CDR1 ENHRY, CDR2 SYGVKD. Trimming stripped 6 bases from V and 4 bases from J, with 16 bases between. CDR3 DNA sequence: TGTGCCATCAGCCAGAGCGGTTCGGGTTACGAGCAGTACTTC. Protein: CAISQSGSGYEQYF.

The V and J genes are TRBV19 and TRBJ2-7; 7 bases line up with TRBD2. This CDR3 contains 14 residues. The V and J ends lost 5 bases and 3 bases, in that order; junction bases with no gene match: 7. Germline assignment: CDR1 LNHDA and CDR2 SQIVND (reference sequence). The CDR3 protein is CASSAPGLHYEQYF. The CDR3 bases are TGTGCCAGTAGTGCCCCGGGACTACACTACGAGCAGTACTTC.

This clone came up once. The CDR3 DNA follows: TGTGCCAGCAGCCCTGGAAGTAGCGGGAGTTTCCAAGAGACCCAGTACTTC. Translating it yields CASSPGSSGSFQETQYF. J is TRBJ2-5 and V is TRBV3-1 (or the pseudogene TRBV3-2); 9 nucleotides line up with TRBD2. The germline V gene has CDR1 LGHDT and CDR2 YNNKEL (reference sequence). This CDR3 is 17 amino acids long. V shed 4 bases, J shed 1 base, and the junction held 10 bases outside the gene matches.

This chain links TRBV7-2 with TRBJ2-7, with 7 bases matching TRBD1. The V and J ends lost 4 bases and 1 base, in that order; junction bases with no gene match: 7. This CDR3 has 15 residues. Germline V gene sequence: CDR1 SGHTA, CDR2 FQGNSA. CDR3 nucleotide sequence: TGTGCCAGCAGCTCCCCCGGGACAGCTTCCTACGAGCAGTACTTC. Protein: CASSSPGTASYEQYF.

The gene calls are TRBV9 and TRBJ2-3; 9 bases are a match to TRBD2. The CDR3 length is 16 residues. J was trimmed by 0 bases and V by 2 bases; bases with no gene match: 4. Germline loops: CDR1 SGDLS, CDR2 YYNGEE. CDR3 protein: CASSVTSGPSTDTQYF. For the CDR3, the DNA is TGTGCCAGCAGCGTCACTAGCGGGCCTAGCACAGATACGCAGTATTTT. Using reference TRBV9 and TRBJ2-3 for the parts outside the CDR3, the full variable domain is DSGVTQTPKHLITATGQRVTLRCSPRSGDLSVYWYQQSLDQGLQFLIQYYNGEERAKGNILERFSAQQFPDLHSELNLSSLELGDSALYFCASSVTSGPSTDTQYFGPGTRLTVL.

This chain uses TRBV19 with TRBJ2-7; no definite D call. CDR3 length: 10 residues. V dropped 11 bases and J dropped 4 bases, with 9 bases sitting between them. Germline V CDR1 and CDR2: LNHDA, SQIVND (reference sequence). CDR3 loop: CALKEYEQYF. The CDR3 DNA reads TGTGCCCTCAAAGAGTACGAGCAGTACTTC. The full variable domain, completed using reference TRBV19 and TRBJ2-7, is DGGITQSPKYLFRKEGQNVTLSCEQNLNHDAMYWYRQDPGQGLRLIYYSQIVNDFQKGDIAEGYSVSREKKESFPLTVTSAQKNPTAFYLCALKEYEQYFGPGTRLTVT.

The chain joins TRBV6-2 or TRBV6-3 to TRBJ2-7; 10 bases are shared with TRBD2. Unmatched junction bases numbered 8, after V lost 4 bases and J lost 2 bases. This CDR3 has 16 amino acids. Germline V gene lookup returns CDR1 MNHEY and CDR2 SVGEGT. The CDR3 sequence is CASSSGIAGGPYEQYF. CDR3 bases: TGTGCCAGCAGTTCGGGGATAGCGGGGGGCCCCTACGAGCAGTACTTC.

The chain joins TRBV6-6 to TRBJ2-1, with D perhaps TRBD2 (6 bases). The length of the CDR3 is 16 residues. V was trimmed by 4 bases and J by 5 bases, leaving 18 bases between them. Germline V gene sequence: CDR1 MNHNY, CDR2 SVGAGI (reference sequence). This CDR3 reads CASSFLPRGYNNEQFF. CDR3 sequence (DNA): TGTGCCAGCAGTTTCTTACCCCGGGGGTACAACAATGAGCAGTTCTTC.

The CDR3 DNA sequence: TGCGCCAGCAGCTTGTGGTCTAGCGAAGCTTACAATGAGCAGTTCTTC. Translated: CASSLWSSEAYNEQFF. V and J are TRBV5-1 and TRBJ2-1, with TRBD2 as a possible D gene (6 bases). Germline V gene sequence: CDR1 SGHRS, CDR2 YFSETQ. The CDR3 is 16 amino acids. The V gene lost 1 base and the J gene lost 4 bases, with 15 bases spanning the gap. The complete variable domain, with remaining parts taken from reference TRBV5-1 and TRBJ2-1, reads KAGVTQTPRYLIKTRGQQVTLSCSPISGHRSVSWYQQTPGQGLQFLFEYFSETQRNKGNFPGRFSGRQFSNSRSEMNVSTLELGDSALYLCASSLWSSEAYNEQFFGPGTRLTVL.

The chain combines TRBV19 with TRBJ2-7; 8 positions match TRBD1. The CDR3 is made up of 13 amino acids. The V gene end was trimmed by 4 bases and the J gene end by 3 bases; junction bases not matched to a gene: 2. Per germline, CDR1 LNHDA and CDR2 SQIVND (reference sequence). The CDR3 protein is CASSTTGVYEQYF. The CDR3 nucleotides are TGTGCCAGTAGTACGACAGGGGTCTACGAGCAGTACTTC.

This clone has a single count. The V gene is TRBV14, the J gene TRBJ2-1, with a tentative D call TRBD2 (6 bases). This CDR3 is built from 17 residues. V was shortened by 1 base and J by 0 bases, with 13 bases between the two germline ends. The germline V gene has CDR1 SGHDN and CDR2 FVKESK. The CDR3: CASSQGVGLGSYNEQFF. CDR3 coding DNA: TGTGCCAGCAGCCAAGGTGTGGGACTGGGCTCCTACAATGAGCAGTTCTTC.

This chain connects TRBV11-2 to TRBJ2-5, with no clear D. With 1 base removed from V and 1 base from J, the gap between germline ends came to 13 bases. CDR1 SGHAT and CDR2 FQNNGV come from the germline V gene. The CDR3 is 16 amino acids. Here the CDR3 DNA reads TGTGCCAGCAGCTTAGCAGGCAGGTCTTCCCAAGAGACCCAGTACTTC. Its protein product is CASSLAGRSSQETQYF.

This clone was found a few times. The chain joins TRBV7-2 to TRBJ1-3; possible D gene TRBD1, 6 bases. V dropped 5 bases and J dropped 0 bases, with 20 bases sitting between them. This CDR3 is built from 18 residues. Germline V gives CDR1 SGHTA, CDR2 FQGNSA. The DNA of the CDR3 is TGTGCCAGCAGCCTAGGCTCCGGGACACTAAACTCTGGAAACACCATATATTTT. Protein: CASSLGSGTLNSGNTIYF.

The chain links TRBV12-5 to TRBJ2-3; D is ambiguous. Germline CDR1 and CDR2: LGHNT and FRNRAP. The CDR3 is 12 amino acids. Trimming left V 0 bases short and J 8 bases short, with 6 bases between. The CDR3 protein is CASGLVLPTQYF. Written as DNA, the CDR3 is TGTGCTAGTGGTTTGGTACTTCCTACGCAGTATTTT.

V gene TRBV6-2 or TRBV6-3 combines with J gene TRBJ2-7; 9 nucleotides align to TRBD1. V was clipped by 5 bases and J by 6 bases; unmatched bases: 11. This CDR3 has 15 amino acids. The germline CDR1 and CDR2 sequences are MNHEY and SVGEGT. The CDR3 DNA sequence: TGTGCCAGCAGTGATCCGGGACAGGGAGCAGGCGAGCAGTACTTC. The encoded protein is CASSDPGQGAGEQYF.

This clone appeared once. The V gene is TRBV5-1, the J gene TRBJ2-3, with 8 bases that match TRBD2. The CDR3 has 13 amino acids. CDR1 is SGHRS and CDR2 is YFSETQ in the germline V gene. The V gene end was trimmed by 0 bases and the J gene end by 7 bases; junction bases not matched to a gene: 1. The CDR3 loop is CASSLGSGNTQYF. DNA for the CDR3: TGCGCCAGCAGCTTGGGTAGCGGGAATACGCAGTATTTT.

The chain recombines TRBV5-4 with TRBJ1-4, with D perhaps TRBD1 (6 bases). Germline V CDR1 and CDR2: SGHNT, YYREEE (reference sequence). Trimming left V 0 bases short and J 6 bases short, with 9 bases between. This CDR3 region has 14 residues. The CDR3 nucleotides are TGTGCCAGCAGCTTGGACAGGGCGGATGAAAAACTGTTTTTT. The encoded protein is CASSLDRADEKLFF.

The sample holds one count of this clone. The chain recombines TRBV5-1 with TRBJ2-6; D unresolved. The CDR3 length is 17 residues. V was clipped by 6 bases and J by 0 bases, with 16 bases between them. The germline CDR1 and CDR2 sequences are SGHRS and YFSETQ. CDR3: CASTPDLATSGANVLTF. CDR3 coding DNA: TGCGCCAGCACCCCTGATTTGGCCACCTCTGGGGCCAACGTCCTGACTTTC.